Ten or more counts support the clone carrying this T cell receptor beta chain. This record belongs to a study of regulatory T cells in long-lasting Graves disease. The CDR3 loop spans 14 amino acids. With 5 bases removed from V and 4 bases from J, the gap between germline ends came to 15 bases. Investigators prepared the TCR beta libraries by applying iRepertoire HTBI primers and Arm-PCR of CDR3 regions. Each CDR3 protein gets one entry after TCRdb re-called the multiplex PCR reads with MiXCR. The sample holds about 540,000 distinct CDR3 sequences, roughly 13% seen once. Time point noted: newly diagnosed GD, antithyroid drugs for less than 3 months. With RNA extracted from PBMCs as input, the TCR library was made. Patient provenance is recorded as an endocrinology department in Xi'an, China. Another study also made use of these data, one on T cells in Graves' hyperthyroidism and ophthalmopathy. As that study records: HTBI primers were employed in a first-round RT-PCR of the TCR CDR3. The model predicted ophthalmopathy a median roughly six months before onset.

This sequence joins TRBV12-3 or TRBV12-4 and TRBJ2-7; D gene unclear. Source: peripheral blood mononuclear cells (PBMCs), taken at new diagnosis, from a patient treated with antithyroid drugs. This clonotype originated in a man aged 25 to 40 with Graves disease. In nucleotides, the CDR3 is TGTGCCAGCAGTCCCGTGGATGATAGATACGAGCAGTACTTC. Translation: CASSPVDDRYEQYF.